The sequence of this T cell receptor beta chain was determined in a study of shared clonotypes between healthy human individuals. Notes on the study in general: Shared across a few donors were around 5% of the naive CD4 clonotypes. Among donors, sharing of clonotypes was expected to be affected by sequencing depth.

Concerning this clone: Its antigen remains unknown.

In the source study's methods: ImmunoSEQ yielded junction-only sequences lacking quality scores, so filtering differed. Measured with immunoSEQ multiplex PCR; TCRdb has only the in-frame clones, and not every one. V and J calls and clone size are as listed in that table; D and trimming were resolved from the DNA. The profile shows millions of clones, around 94% of them singletons. The TCR was taken from a man younger than 30 in good health. The material sequenced was naive CD4+ T cells sorted from blood. The subset is: CD45RA+ positively selected.

CDR3 nucleotide sequence: TGTGCCAGCAGCTTAGGGACAGGGAAGGTGAACACTGAAGCTTTCTTT. Its translation: CASSLGTGKVNTEAFF. The chain combines TRBV7-9 with TRBJ1-1, with 8 bases aligning to TRBD1. Germline V gives CDR1 SEHNR, CDR2 FQNEAQ (reference sequence). The CDR3 runs to 16 residues. Trimming took 1 base from V and 0 from J; bases not matched to a gene: 4. The whole variable domain, filled in from reference TRBV7-9 and TRBJ1-1, reads DTGVSQNPRHKITKRGQNVTFRCDPISEHNRLYWYRQTLGQGPEFLTYFQNEAQLEKSRLLSDRFSAERPKGSFSTLEIQRTEQGDSAMYLCASSLGTGKVNTEAFFGQGTRLTVV.